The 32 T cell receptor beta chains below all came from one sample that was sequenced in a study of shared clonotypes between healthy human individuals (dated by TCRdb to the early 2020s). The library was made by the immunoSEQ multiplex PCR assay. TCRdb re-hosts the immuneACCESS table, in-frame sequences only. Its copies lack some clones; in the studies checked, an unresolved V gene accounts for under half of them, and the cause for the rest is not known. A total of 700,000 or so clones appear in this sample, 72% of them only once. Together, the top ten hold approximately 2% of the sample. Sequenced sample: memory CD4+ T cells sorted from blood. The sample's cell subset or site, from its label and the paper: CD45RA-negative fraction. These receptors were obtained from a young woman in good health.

CDR3 bases: TGCGCCAGCAGCGGGGGACAGGAGAATTCACCCCTCCACTTT. Translated, it gives CASSGGQENSPLHF. V and J are TRBV5-1 and TRBJ1-6, with TRBD1 identical over 8 bases. J gave up 7 bases and V 4 bases, and 4 bases lay outside the gene matches. Per germline, CDR1 SGHRS and CDR2 YFSETQ. The CDR3 totals 14 residues. Combining the CDR3 with reference TRBV5-1 and TRBJ1-6 gives the whole variable domain KAGVTQTPRYLIKTRGQQVTLSCSPISGHRSVSWYQQTPGQGLQFLFEYFSETQRNKGNFPGRFSGRQFSNSRSEMNVSTLELGDSALYLCASSGGQENSPLHFGNGTRLTVT.

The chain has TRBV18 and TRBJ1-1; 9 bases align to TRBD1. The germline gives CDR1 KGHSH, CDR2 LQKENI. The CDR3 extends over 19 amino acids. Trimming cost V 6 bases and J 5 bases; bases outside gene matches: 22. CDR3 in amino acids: CASSPSYSGTGIGGTEAFF. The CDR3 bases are TGTGCCAGCTCTCCTTCCTACTCCGGGACAGGGATCGGGGGTACTGAAGCTTTCTTT.

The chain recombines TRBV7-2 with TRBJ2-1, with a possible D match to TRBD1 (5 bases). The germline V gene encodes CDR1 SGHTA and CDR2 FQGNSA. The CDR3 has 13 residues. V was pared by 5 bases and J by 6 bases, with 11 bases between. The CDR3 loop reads CASSPTQGNEQFF. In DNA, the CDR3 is TGTGCCAGCAGCCCGACCCAGGGCAATGAGCAGTTCTTC.

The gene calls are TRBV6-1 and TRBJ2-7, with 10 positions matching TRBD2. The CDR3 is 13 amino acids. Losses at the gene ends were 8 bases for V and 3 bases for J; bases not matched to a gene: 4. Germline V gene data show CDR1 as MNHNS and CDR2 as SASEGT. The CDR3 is CASAPSGSYEQYF. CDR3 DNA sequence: TGTGCCAGCGCGCCTAGCGGGAGCTACGAGCAGTACTTC.

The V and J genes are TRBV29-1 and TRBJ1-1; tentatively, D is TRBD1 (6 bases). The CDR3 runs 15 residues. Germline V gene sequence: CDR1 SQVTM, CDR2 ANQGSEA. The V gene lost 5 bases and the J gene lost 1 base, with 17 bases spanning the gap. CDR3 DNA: TGCAGCGTTTTTGTGCGGGACACTCGGAACACTGAAGCTTTCTTT. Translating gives CSVFVRDTRNTEAFF.

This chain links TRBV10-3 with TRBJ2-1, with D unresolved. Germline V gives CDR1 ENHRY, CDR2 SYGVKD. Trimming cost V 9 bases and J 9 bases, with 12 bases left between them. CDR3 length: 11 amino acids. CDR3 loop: CAIKGSGEQFF. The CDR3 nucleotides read TGTGCCATTAAGGGCAGTGGTGAGCAGTTCTTC.

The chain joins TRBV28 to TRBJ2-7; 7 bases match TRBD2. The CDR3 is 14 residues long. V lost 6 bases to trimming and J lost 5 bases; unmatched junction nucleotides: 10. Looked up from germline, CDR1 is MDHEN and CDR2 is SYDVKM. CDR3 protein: CASRGGLHPNEQYF. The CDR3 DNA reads TGTGCCAGCAGGGGAGGGCTTCATCCCAACGAGCAGTACTTC. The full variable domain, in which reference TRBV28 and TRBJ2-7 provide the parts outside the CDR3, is DVKVTQSSRYLVKRTGEKVFLECVQDMDHENMFWYRQDPGLGLRLIYFSYDVKMKEKGDIPEGYSVSREKKERFSLILESASTNQTSMYLCASRGGLHPNEQYFGPGTRLTVT.

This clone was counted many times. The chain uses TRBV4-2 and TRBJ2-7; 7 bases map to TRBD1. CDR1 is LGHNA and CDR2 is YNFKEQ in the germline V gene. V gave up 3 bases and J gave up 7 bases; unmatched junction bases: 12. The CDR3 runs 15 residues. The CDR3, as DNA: TGTGCCAGCAGCCATCCCGGGACAGTGCCTCGGGAGCAGTACTTC. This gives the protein CASSHPGTVPREQYF.

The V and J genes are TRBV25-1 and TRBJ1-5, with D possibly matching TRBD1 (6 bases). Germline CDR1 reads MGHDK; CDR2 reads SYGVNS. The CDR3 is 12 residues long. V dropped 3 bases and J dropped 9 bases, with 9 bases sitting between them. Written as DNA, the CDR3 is TGTGCCAGCAGTGAGGTAGGGGGGCCCCAGCATTTT. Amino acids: CASSEVGGPQHF.

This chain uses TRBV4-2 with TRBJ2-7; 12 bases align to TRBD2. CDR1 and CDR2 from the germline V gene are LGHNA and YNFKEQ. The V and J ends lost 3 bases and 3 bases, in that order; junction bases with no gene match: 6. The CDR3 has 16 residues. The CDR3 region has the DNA TGTGCCAGCAGCCACCGGAGACTAGCGGGAGACTACGAGCAGTACTTC. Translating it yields CASSHRRLAGDYEQYF.

The CDR3 nucleotides read TGTGCCACCAGGATCCGCAGCCAAGAGACCCAGTACTTC. Its translation is CATRIRSQETQYF. The chain combines TRBV15 with TRBJ2-5; D is ambiguous. Trimming removed 6 bases from V and 1 base from J, with 9 bases in between. Germline V CDR1 and CDR2: LNHNV, YYDKDF (reference sequence). This CDR3 comprises 13 residues. The full variable domain, rest sourced from reference TRBV15 and TRBJ2-5, is DAMVIQNPRYQVTQFGKPVTLSCSQTLNHNVMYWYQQKSSQAPKLLFHYYDKDFNNEADTPDNFQSRRPNTSFCFLDIRSPGLGDTAMYLCATRIRSQETQYFGPGTRLLVL.

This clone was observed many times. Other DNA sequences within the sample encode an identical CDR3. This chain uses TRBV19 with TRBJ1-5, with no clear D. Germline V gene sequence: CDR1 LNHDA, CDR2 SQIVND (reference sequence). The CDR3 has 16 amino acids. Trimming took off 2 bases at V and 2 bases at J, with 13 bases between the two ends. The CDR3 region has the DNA TGTGCCAGTAGTATAAGTACCGCCGGGGGCAATCAGCCCCAGCATTTT. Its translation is CASSISTAGGNQPQHF.

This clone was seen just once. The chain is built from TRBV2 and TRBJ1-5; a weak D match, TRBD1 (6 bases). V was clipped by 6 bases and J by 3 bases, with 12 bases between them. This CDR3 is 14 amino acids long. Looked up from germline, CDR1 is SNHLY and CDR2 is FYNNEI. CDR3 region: CASRLRQANQPQHF. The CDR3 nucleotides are TGTGCCAGCAGACTGCGACAGGCCAATCAGCCCCAGCATTTT.

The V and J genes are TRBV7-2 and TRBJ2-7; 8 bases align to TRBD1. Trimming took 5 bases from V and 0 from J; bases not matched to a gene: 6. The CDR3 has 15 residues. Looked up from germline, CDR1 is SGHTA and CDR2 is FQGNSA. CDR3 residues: CASSPKTGVSYEQYF. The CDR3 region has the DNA TGTGCCAGCAGCCCCAAGACAGGGGTCTCCTACGAGCAGTACTTC.

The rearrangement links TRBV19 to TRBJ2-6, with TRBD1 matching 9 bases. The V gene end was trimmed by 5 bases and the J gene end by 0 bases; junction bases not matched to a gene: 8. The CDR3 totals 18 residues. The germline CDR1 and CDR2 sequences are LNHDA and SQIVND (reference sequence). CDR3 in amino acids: CASSLPGTGISGANVLTF. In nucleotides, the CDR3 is TGTGCCAGTAGTTTACCCGGGACAGGGATCTCTGGGGCCAACGTCCTGACTTTC.

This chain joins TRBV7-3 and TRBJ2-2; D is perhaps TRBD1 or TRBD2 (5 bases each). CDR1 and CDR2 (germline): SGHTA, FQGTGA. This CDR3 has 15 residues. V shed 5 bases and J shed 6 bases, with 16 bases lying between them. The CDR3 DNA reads TGTGCCAGCAGCCCAGGGTGGTCGGGGTCCGGGGAGCTGTTTTTT. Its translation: CASSPGWSGSGELFF.

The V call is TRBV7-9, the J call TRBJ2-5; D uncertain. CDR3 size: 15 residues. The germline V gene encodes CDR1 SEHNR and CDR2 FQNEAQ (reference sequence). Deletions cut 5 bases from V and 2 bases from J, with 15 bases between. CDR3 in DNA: TGTGCCAGCAGCCCTCCTCTGGGGATACAAGAGACCCAGTACTTC. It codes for CASSPPLGIQETQYF.

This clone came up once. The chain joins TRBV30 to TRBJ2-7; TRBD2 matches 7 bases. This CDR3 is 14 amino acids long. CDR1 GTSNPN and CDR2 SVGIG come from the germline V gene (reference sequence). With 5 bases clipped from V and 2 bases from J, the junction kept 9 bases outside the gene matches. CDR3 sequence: CAWAHGGDPYEQYF. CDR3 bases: TGTGCCTGGGCCCATGGGGGGGATCCCTACGAGCAGTACTTC.

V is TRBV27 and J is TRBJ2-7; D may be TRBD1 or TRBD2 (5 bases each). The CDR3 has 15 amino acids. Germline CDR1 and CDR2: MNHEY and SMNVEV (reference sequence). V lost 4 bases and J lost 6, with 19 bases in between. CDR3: CASSSGPHLGLEQYF. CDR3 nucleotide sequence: TGTGCCAGCAGTTCGGGACCCCACTTAGGGCTCGAGCAGTACTTC.

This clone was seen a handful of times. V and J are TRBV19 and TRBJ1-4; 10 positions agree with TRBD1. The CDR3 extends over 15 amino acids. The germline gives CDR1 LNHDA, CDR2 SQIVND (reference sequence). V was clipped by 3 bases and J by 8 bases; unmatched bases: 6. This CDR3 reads CASSIRGTGVEKLFF. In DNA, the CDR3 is TGTGCCAGTAGTATCCGGGGGACAGGGGTGGAAAAACTGTTTTTT.

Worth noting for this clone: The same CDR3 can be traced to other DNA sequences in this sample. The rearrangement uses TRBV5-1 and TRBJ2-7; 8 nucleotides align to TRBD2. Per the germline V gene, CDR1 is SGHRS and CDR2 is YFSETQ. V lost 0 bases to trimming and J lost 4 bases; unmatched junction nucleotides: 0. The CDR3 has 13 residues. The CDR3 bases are TGCGCCAGCAGCTTGGTAGCGGGATACGAGCAGTACTTC. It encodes CASSLVAGYEQYF.

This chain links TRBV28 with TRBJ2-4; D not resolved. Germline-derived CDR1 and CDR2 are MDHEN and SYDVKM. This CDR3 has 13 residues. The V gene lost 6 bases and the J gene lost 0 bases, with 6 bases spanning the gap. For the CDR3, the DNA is TGTGCCAGCAGAGCGTCAGCCAAAAACATTCAGTACTTC. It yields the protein CASRASAKNIQYF.

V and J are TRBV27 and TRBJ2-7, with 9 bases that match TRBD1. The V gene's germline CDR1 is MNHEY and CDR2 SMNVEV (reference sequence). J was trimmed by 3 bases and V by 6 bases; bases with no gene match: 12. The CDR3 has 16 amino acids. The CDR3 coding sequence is TGTGCCAGCAGAGGGAGGGGGGACAGGGCAATCTACGAGCAGTACTTC. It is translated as CASRGRGDRAIYEQYF.

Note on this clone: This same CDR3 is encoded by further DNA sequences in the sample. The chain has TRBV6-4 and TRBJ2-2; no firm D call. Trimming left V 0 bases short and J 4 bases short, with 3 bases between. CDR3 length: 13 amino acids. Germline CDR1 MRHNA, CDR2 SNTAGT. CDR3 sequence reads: CASSDSTTGELFF. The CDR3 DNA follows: TGTGCCAGCAGTGACTCGACCACCGGGGAGCTGTTTTTT.

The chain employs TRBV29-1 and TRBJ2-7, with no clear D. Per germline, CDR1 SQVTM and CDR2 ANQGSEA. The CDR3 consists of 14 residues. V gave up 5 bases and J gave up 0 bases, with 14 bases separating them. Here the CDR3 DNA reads TGCAGCGTTACCAGTTCGAAGAGCTCCTACGAGCAGTACTTC. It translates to CSVTSSKSSYEQYF.

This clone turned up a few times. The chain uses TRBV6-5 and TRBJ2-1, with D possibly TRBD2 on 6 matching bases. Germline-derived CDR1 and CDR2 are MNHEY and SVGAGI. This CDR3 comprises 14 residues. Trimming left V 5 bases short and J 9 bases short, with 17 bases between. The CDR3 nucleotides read TGTGCCAGCAGTCAGCCGGCGGGGCGAGGTGAGCAGTTCTTC. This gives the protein CASSQPAGRGEQFF.

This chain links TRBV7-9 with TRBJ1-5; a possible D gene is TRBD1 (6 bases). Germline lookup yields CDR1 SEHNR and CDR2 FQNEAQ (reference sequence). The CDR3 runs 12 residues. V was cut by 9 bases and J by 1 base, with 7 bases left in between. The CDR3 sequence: CASGQSNQPQHF. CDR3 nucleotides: TGTGCCAGTGGACAGAGCAATCAGCCCCAGCATTTT.

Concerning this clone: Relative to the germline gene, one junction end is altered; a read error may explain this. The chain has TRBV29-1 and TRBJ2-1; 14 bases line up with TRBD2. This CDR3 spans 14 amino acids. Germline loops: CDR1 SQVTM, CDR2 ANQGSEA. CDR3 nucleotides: TGCAGCGACCTCGGGACTAGCGGGAGTCCGCGGGGCCTCTTC. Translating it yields CSDLGTSGSPRGLF.

The CDR3 nucleotides read TGTGCCAGCAGTTATTCTCGAGGCACTGAAGCTTTCTTT. The encoded protein is CASSYSRGTEAFF. This rearrangement joins TRBV6-6 to TRBJ1-1, with unresolved D. CDR3 size: 13 residues. V was clipped by 3 bases and J by 4 bases, with 9 bases between them. Germline CDR1 MNHNY, CDR2 SVGAGI (reference sequence).

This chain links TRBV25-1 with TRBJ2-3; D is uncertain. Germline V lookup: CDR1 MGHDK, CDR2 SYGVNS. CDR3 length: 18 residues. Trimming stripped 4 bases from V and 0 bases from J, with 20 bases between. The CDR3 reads CASSGKLNRVTSTDTQYF. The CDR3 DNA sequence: TGTGCCAGCAGTGGCAAACTAAACAGAGTTACTAGCACAGATACGCAGTATTTT.

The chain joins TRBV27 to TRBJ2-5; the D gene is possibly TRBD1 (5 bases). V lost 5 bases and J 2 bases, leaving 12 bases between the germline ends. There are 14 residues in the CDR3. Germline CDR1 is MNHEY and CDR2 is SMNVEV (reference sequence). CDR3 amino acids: CASSNVGRQETQYF. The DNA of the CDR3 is TGTGCCAGCAGTAACGTGGGGCGACAAGAGACCCAGTACTTC.

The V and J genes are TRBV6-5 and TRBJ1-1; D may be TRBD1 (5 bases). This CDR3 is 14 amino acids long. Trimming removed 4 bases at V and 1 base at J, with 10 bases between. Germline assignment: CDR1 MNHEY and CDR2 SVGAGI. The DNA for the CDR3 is TGTGCCAGCAGTTTGGGACGGCGGAACACTGAAGCTTTCTTT. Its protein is CASSLGRRNTEAFF.